The clone carrying this T cell receptor beta chain was found a few times. As yet, its antigen is unknown. This specimen comes from a study of human T cells and chemical hapten exposure. Overall study context: Variability of per-sample TCR yields stemmed mainly from small differences in pooled library volume.

Trimming stripped 0 bases from V and 9 bases from J, with 12 bases between. The CDR3 has 15 residues. One entry per CDR3 protein, called by TCRdb with MiXCR from the 5' RACE reads. The table lists tens of thousands of distinct CDR3 sequences, about 8% of them singletons. Overall study findings and caveats: DPC sensitization did not alter TCRs above 1 in 1000 frequency.

It was unfractionated whole blood from which total RNA was extracted. The receptor was isolated from a male donor in good health. The chain couples TRBV12-3 or TRBV12-4 to TRBJ1-6, with TRBD1 as a possible D gene (6 bases). CDR3 region: CASSLAGALGSPLHF. The CDR3, as DNA: TGTGCCAGCAGTTTAGCGGGGGCGCTCGGTTCACCCCTCCACTTT.